A single sample gave rise to the 27 T cell receptor beta chains below, sequenced in a study of radiation and T cells in renal cell carcinoma. Specified time point: blood 4 weeks post-SBRT, at nephrectomy. Treatment meaning: 15 Gy SBRT to primary tumor, nephrectomy 4 weeks later. Repertoires were generated with immunoSEQ multiplex PCR, while TCRdb's copy carries only in-frame clones and drops some. The sample yields approximately 86,000 clones, approximately 80% seen once. The specimen comprised blood, sampled from a patient whose treatment included radiotherapy and nephrectomy. These receptors came from a man aged 50 to 60 with renal cell carcinoma.

The rearrangement uses TRBV7-6 and TRBJ1-4; TRBD1 matches at 7 bases. CDR1 SGHVS and CDR2 FNYEAQ come from the germline V gene. Trimming at V came to 3 bases and at J to 6 bases, leaving 13 bases not matched to a gene. The CDR3 is 17 residues long. The CDR3 DNA reads as TGTGCCAGCAGCTTCCCTCTGCAGGGGGTACTTGATGAAAAACTGTTTTTT. Translating gives CASSFPLQGVLDEKLFF. Drawing the rest from reference TRBV7-6 and TRBJ1-4, the complete variable domain is GAGVSQSPRYKVTKRGQDVALRCDPISGHVSLYWYRQALGQGPEFLTYFNYEAQQDKSGLPNDRFSAERPEGSISTLTIQRTEQRDSAMYRCASSFPLQGVLDEKLFFGSGTQLSVL.

This chain links TRBV9 with TRBJ1-2, with TRBD1 as a possible D gene (6 bases). Per germline, CDR1 SGDLS and CDR2 YYNGEE. This CDR3 has 13 amino acids. V lost 7 bases and J lost 4, with 14 bases in between. CDR3 protein: CASGQGGSYGYTF. In DNA form, the CDR3 reads TGTGCCAGCGGGCAAGGGGGGAGCTATGGCTACACCTTC.

The gene calls are TRBV5-1 and TRBJ2-5; 12 bases are shared with TRBD1. The ends lost 2 bases at V and 4 bases at J; junction bases unmatched: 3. CDR1 and CDR2 from the germline V gene are SGHRS and YFSETQ. The CDR3 extends over 15 amino acids. The CDR3 loop is CASSFGTGGIETQYF. For the CDR3, the DNA is TGCGCCAGCAGCTTCGGGACAGGGGGCATAGAGACCCAGTACTTC.

V gene TRBV18 combines with J gene TRBJ1-3; D unresolved. The CDR3 consists of 14 residues. Germline CDR1 is KGHSH and CDR2 is LQKENI. The V end was cut by 0 bases, the J end by 4 bases, with 7 bases between. This CDR3 is CASSPPSVGNTIYF. For the CDR3, the DNA is TGTGCCAGCTCACCACCGAGCGTCGGAAACACCATATATTTT.

The V gene is TRBV5-1, the J gene TRBJ1-5; a weak D match, TRBD1 (5 bases). Trimming removed 5 bases from V and 0 bases from J, with 12 bases in between. The CDR3 length is 15 residues. CDR1 is SGHRS, CDR2 YFSETQ, per germline. In DNA, the CDR3 is TGCGCCAGCAGATGGGACTCAAATAGCAATCAGCCCCAGCATTTT. This gives the protein CASRWDSNSNQPQHF. Full variable domain (outside the CDR3, taken from reference TRBV5-1 and TRBJ1-5): KAGVTQTPRYLIKTRGQQVTLSCSPISGHRSVSWYQQTPGQGLQFLFEYFSETQRNKGNFPGRFSGRQFSNSRSEMNVSTLELGDSALYLCASRWDSNSNQPQHFGDGTRLSIL.

This clone showed up just a few times. This chain uses TRBV7-9 with TRBJ2-5; a possible D gene is TRBD1 (6 bases). The germline V gene has CDR1 SEHNR and CDR2 FQNEAQ (reference sequence). The V and J ends lost 4 bases and 0 bases respectively, with 15 bases between them. The CDR3 sequence is 16 residues long. The CDR3: CASSYLRGANQETQYF. DNA of the CDR3: TGTGCCAGCAGCTACCTCAGGGGTGCGAACCAAGAGACCCAGTACTTC.

This chain links TRBV7-3 with TRBJ2-2, with 10 bases fitting TRBD2. J lost 4 bases, V lost 2 bases, and 7 bases had no gene match. The length of the CDR3 is 17 residues. Germline CDR1 and CDR2: SGHTA and FQGTGA. CDR3 nucleotides: TGTGCCAGCAGCTTACTAGCGGGAGCGTCGGGCACCGGGGAGCTGTTTTTT. It yields the protein CASSLLAGASGTGELFF.

The rearrangement joins TRBV2 to TRBJ2-5, with D unclear. Between the trimmed V and J ends, which lost 0 bases and 3 bases, there was a span of 8 bases. Germline assignment: CDR1 SNHLY and CDR2 FYNNEI. The CDR3 is 14 amino acids. The CDR3 DNA sequence: TGTGCCAGCAGTGAAGCTACCAGAAAAGAGACCCAGTACTTC. Protein sequence: CASSEATRKETQYF.

For the CDR3, the DNA is TGTGCCAGCAGGCTTCTAGCGGGAGCTTCTGTCGGGGAGCTGTTTTTT. Residues: CASRLLAGASVGELFF. The J gene is TRBJ2-2, the V gene TRBV2, with TRBD2 matching 10 bases. Germline CDR1 and CDR2: SNHLY and FYNNEI. The junction had 11 bases not matched to a gene; V was cut back by 6 bases and J by 7 bases. This CDR3 has 16 amino acids.

This clone was detected once. V is TRBV2 and J is TRBJ1-5, with 9 bases that match TRBD1. J was trimmed by 6 bases and V by 7 bases; bases with no gene match: 10. This CDR3 is built from 15 residues. The germline V gene has CDR1 SNHLY and CDR2 FYNNEI. DNA for the CDR3: TGTGCCAGCACGCAGGGACAGGGATATTTTCAGCCCCAGCATTTT. Encoded protein: CASTQGQGYFQPQHF. The full variable domain, in which reference TRBV2 and TRBJ1-5 provide the parts outside the CDR3, is EPEVTQTPSHQVTQMGQEVILRCVPISNHLYFYWYRQILGQKVEFLVSFYNNEISEKSEIFDDQFSVERPDGSNFTLKIRSTKLEDSAMYFCASTQGQGYFQPQHFGDGTRLSIL.

Only a few counts were recorded for this clone. The chain recombines TRBV30 with TRBJ2-2; no clear D gene. The CDR3 is 15 amino acids. Trimming left V 2 bases short and J 5 bases short, with 15 bases between. Germline V gives CDR1 GTSNPN, CDR2 SVGIG (reference sequence). The CDR3 DNA reads TGTGCCTGGAGTACGCTAGGAGCGAGTACCGGGGAGCTGTTTTTT. Protein product: CAWSTLGASTGELFF.

The chain has TRBV5-1 and TRBJ2-7, with 7 bases that match TRBD2. CDR1 SGHRS and CDR2 YFSETQ come from the germline V gene. Trimming cost V 2 bases and J 2 bases; bases outside gene matches: 4. The CDR3 length is 14 residues. The CDR3 sequence: CASSFPSGTYEQYF. The CDR3 DNA is TGCGCCAGCAGCTTTCCTAGCGGCACCTACGAGCAGTACTTC. Variable domain in full (rest from reference TRBV5-1 and TRBJ2-7): KAGVTQTPRYLIKTRGQQVTLSCSPISGHRSVSWYQQTPGQGLQFLFEYFSETQRNKGNFPGRFSGRQFSNSRSEMNVSTLELGDSALYLCASSFPSGTYEQYFGPGTRLTVT.

The rearrangement uses TRBV20-1 and TRBJ2-7, with D possibly being TRBD1 or TRBD2 (5 bases each). The V gene's germline CDR1 is DFQATT and CDR2 SNEGSKA (reference sequence). This CDR3 has 10 residues. CDR3 nucleotide sequence: TGCACCACGGGGCTTTACGAGCAGTACTTC. It translates to CTTGLYEQYF.

V is TRBV18 and J is TRBJ1-1, with 9 bases aligning to TRBD1. The CDR3 loop spans 15 amino acids. CDR1 is KGHSH, CDR2 LQKENI, per germline. The junction had 2 bases not matched to a gene; V was cut back by 3 bases and J by 0 bases. CDR3 region: CASSPGQGMNTEAFF. CDR3 sequence (DNA): TGTGCCAGCTCACCGGGACAGGGCATGAACACTGAAGCTTTCTTT.

The chain recombines TRBV5-1 with TRBJ1-6, with 7 bases fitting TRBD1. Losses at the gene ends were 0 bases for V and 4 bases for J; bases not matched to a gene: 1. This CDR3 is built from 15 residues. Per germline, CDR1 SGHRS and CDR2 YFSETQ. CDR3 bases: TGCGCCAGCAGCTTGGGGGACAGTTATAATTCACCCCTCCACTTT. It encodes CASSLGDSYNSPLHF.

V and J are TRBV29-1 and TRBJ1-5; the match to TRBD1 covers 7 bases. The CDR3 loop spans 13 amino acids. The J segment lost 5 bases and the V segment lost 7 bases, leaving 8 bases of the junction unmatched. In germline, CDR1 is SQVTM, CDR2 ANQGSEA. The CDR3: CSAYIGGHQPQHF. In DNA, the CDR3 is TGCAGCGCCTACATAGGGGGCCATCAGCCCCAGCATTTT.

In this sample, this clone turned up once. V is TRBV6-1 and J is TRBJ2-2; 7 bases are shared with TRBD2. Germline trimming cut 8 bases from V and 8 bases from J; bases unmatched to any gene: 14. Per germline, CDR1 MNHNS and CDR2 SASEGT. This CDR3 region has 15 residues. CDR3 nucleotides: TGTGCCAGCGTCCGAGGGAGGGAGATTCTAGGGGAGCTGTTTTTT. Encoded protein: CASVRGREILGELFF.

The chain has TRBV27 and TRBJ2-2; TRBD2 aligns across 7 bases. Germline V gives CDR1 MNHEY, CDR2 SMNVEV (reference sequence). After removal of 2 bases from V and 0 bases from J, the junction contained 0 bases not matched to a gene. The CDR3 length is 15 residues. The chain's CDR3 is CASSLAGANTGELFF. The CDR3 DNA reads TGTGCCAGCAGTTTAGCGGGAGCGAACACCGGGGAGCTGTTTTTT.

This clone was seen more than once but under ten times. V and J are TRBV30 and TRBJ1-2; no clear D gene. V was pared by 0 bases and J by 8 bases, with 13 bases between. The CDR3 is made up of 13 amino acids. Germline V gene data show CDR1 as GTSNPN and CDR2 as SVGIG (reference sequence). The CDR3 loop is CAWSVVGQEGYTF. For the CDR3, the DNA is TGTGCCTGGAGTGTGGTTGGTCAGGAGGGCTACACCTTC.

The chain recombines TRBV11-2 with TRBJ1-2; possible D gene TRBD1, 5 bases. V was trimmed by 2 bases and J by 7 bases, leaving 17 bases between them. Germline V gene sequence: CDR1 SGHAT, CDR2 FQNNGV. The CDR3 runs to 15 residues. The CDR3 region has the DNA TGTGCCAGCAGCTTACAGGGTATAGCTGCTGGTGGCTACACCTTC. This sequence encodes CASSLQGIAAGGYTF.

V gene TRBV6-5 combines with J gene TRBJ1-1; D is possibly TRBD1 (5 bases). The germline CDR1 and CDR2 sequences are MNHEY and SVGAGI. V was trimmed by 1 base and J by 1 base, leaving 10 bases between them. The CDR3 is 15 residues long. The CDR3 nucleotides read TGTGCCAGCAGTTACTTTGGGGGAGCGAACACTGAAGCTTTCTTT. Translating it yields CASSYFGGANTEAFF.

This chain connects TRBV11-2 to TRBJ2-5; 7 bases fit TRBD2. V was pared by 3 bases and J by 7 bases, with 5 bases of the junction left unmatched. The V gene's germline CDR1 is SGHAT and CDR2 FQNNGV. CDR3 length: 13 residues. The CDR3 DNA is TGTGCCAGCAGCTTCACTAGCGATGGGACCCAGTACTTC. Residues: CASSFTSDGTQYF.

V is TRBV5-1 and J is TRBJ2-5; possible D gene TRBD2, 6 bases. V dropped 2 bases and J dropped 7 bases, with 15 bases sitting between them. Germline V CDR1 and CDR2: SGHRS, YFSETQ. The CDR3 loop spans 14 amino acids. The CDR3 sequence is CASSLNRGGGTQYF. DNA of the CDR3: TGCGCCAGCAGCTTAAATCGGGGAGGAGGGACCCAGTACTTC.

This rearrangement joins TRBV30 to TRBJ1-1; D is ambiguous. V shed 2 bases and J shed 5 bases, with 9 bases lying between them. This CDR3 is built from 12 residues. In germline, CDR1 is GTSNPN, CDR2 SVGIG (reference sequence). DNA of the CDR3: TGTGCCTGGAGTAGCTGGGCTACTGAAGCTTTCTTT. Amino acids: CAWSSWATEAFF. Full variable domain (missing parts from reference TRBV30 and TRBJ1-1): SQTIHQWPATLVQPVGSPLSLECTVEGTSNPNLYWYRQAAGRGLQLLFYSVGIGQISSEVPQNLSASRPQDRQFILSSKKLLLSDSGFYLCAWSSWATEAFFGQGTRLTVV.

This clone was seen just once. The chain uses TRBV7-2 and TRBJ1-6; the D is unclear. Trimming pared 5 bases from V and 5 bases from J, leaving 13 bases between. The CDR3 covers 15 residues. Germline CDR1 SGHTA, CDR2 FQGNSA. CDR3 region: CASSPLRAHNSPLHF. In nucleotides, the CDR3 is TGTGCCAGCAGCCCCTTACGGGCGCATAATTCACCCCTCCACTTT.

Only a few counts were recorded for this clone. The gene calls are TRBV29-1 and TRBJ1-1; 8 bases align to TRBD1. Looked up from germline, CDR1 is SQVTM and CDR2 is ANQGSEA. The CDR3 totals 14 residues. The ends lost 5 bases at V and 6 bases at J; junction bases unmatched: 11. This CDR3 is CSVKIGQGRAEAFF. The CDR3 DNA reads as TGCAGCGTTAAAATTGGACAGGGACGGGCTGAAGCTTTCTTT.

This chain connects TRBV5-1 to TRBJ2-6; D may be TRBD1 (5 bases). From germline, CDR1 is SGHRS and CDR2 YFSETQ. V was trimmed by 4 bases and J by 2 bases, leaving 7 bases between them. The CDR3 runs to 14 residues. CDR3 residues: CASSLGAGANVLTF. CDR3 bases: TGCGCCAGCAGCCTAGGGGCTGGGGCCAACGTCCTGACTTTC.